The 24 T cell receptor beta chains below were found in one sample sequenced in a study of Tregs in tolerant kidney transplant recipients. The table came from immunoSEQ multiplex PCR; TCRdb's copy has only in-frame clones and leaves some out. Of approximately 17,000 clones listed, about two thirds are singletons. The antigens for these receptors are not known. Sequenced material: Tregs from blood cultured with allogeneic cells. All receptors derive from a human donor in good health.

The V and J genes are TRBV7-2 and TRBJ1-1, with D hard to call. CDR1 SGHTA and CDR2 FQGNSA come from the germline V gene. The CDR3 is 16 residues long. The germline V and J ends were trimmed by 1 base and 5 bases, with 17 bases remaining between them. The CDR3 reads CASSLGGSPLRTEAFF. In nucleotides, the CDR3 is TGTGCCAGCAGCTTAGGTGGGTCCCCTTTGAGGACTGAAGCTTTCTTT.

This clone turned up a few times. This chain uses TRBV5-4 with TRBJ2-3; D not resolved. CDR3 size: 13 residues. CDR1 and CDR2 from the germline V gene are SGHNT and YYREEE (reference sequence). V was shortened by 0 bases and J by 0 bases, with 2 bases between the two germline ends. The CDR3 DNA reads as TGTGCCAGCAGCTTGGGTAGCACAGATACGCAGTATTTT. Translated: CASSLGSTDTQYF.

The rearrangement links TRBV6-5 to TRBJ2-7, with D possibly called TRBD1 or TRBD2 (5 bases each). V was clipped by 5 bases and J by 5 bases, with 16 bases between them. Germline loops: CDR1 MNHEY, CDR2 SVGAGI. The length of the CDR3 is 14 residues. The CDR3 protein is CASSRLLRGNEQYF. Here the CDR3 DNA reads TGTGCCAGCAGTCGGTTGCTGAGGGGAAACGAGCAGTACTTC.

By share, this clone ranks as medium-sized (0.01 to 0.1%). The chain has TRBV2 and TRBJ2-7; D remains unclear. From germline, CDR1 is SNHLY and CDR2 FYNNEI. This CDR3 spans 11 amino acids. Trimming removed 4 bases at V and 7 bases at J, with 8 bases between. The CDR3 DNA sequence: TGTGCCAGCAGTGCCAAAATAGAGCAGTACTTC. This sequence encodes CASSAKIEQYF.

The chain employs TRBV2 and TRBJ2-2; D is possibly TRBD1 (5 bases). The germline V gene has CDR1 SNHLY and CDR2 FYNNEI. The CDR3 has 15 amino acids. CDR3 sequence reads: CAGAARVSATGELFF. In DNA form, the CDR3 reads TGTGCTGGGGCGGCGCGTGTCTCGGCCACCGGGGAGCTGTTTTTT. Supplemented by reference TRBV2 and TRBJ2-2, the full variable domain reads EPEVTQTPSHQVTQMGQEVILRCVPISNHLYFYWYRQILGQKVEFLVSFYNNEISEKSEIFDDQFSVERPDGSNFTLKIRSTKLEDSAMYFCAGAARVSATGELFFGEGSRLTVL.

The chain joins TRBV5-8 to TRBJ2-3, with no clear D. Trimming removed 5 bases from V and 6 bases from J, with 7 bases in between. The CDR3 is made up of 11 amino acids. CDR1 is SGHTS and CDR2 is YDEGEE in the germline V gene. CDR3 protein: CASSPLDTQYF. The CDR3 DNA sequence: TGTGCCAGCAGTCCTCTGGATACGCAGTATTTT.

V gene TRBV10-3 combines with J gene TRBJ2-7, with a possible D match to TRBD1 (5 bases). This CDR3 is 13 amino acids long. V dropped 0 bases and J dropped 5 bases, with 8 bases sitting between them. Germline CDR1 reads ENHRY; CDR2 reads SYGVKD. CDR3 sequence: CAISESYRHEQYF. The DNA of the CDR3 is TGTGCCATCAGTGAGTCTTACAGGCACGAGCAGTACTTC.

The chain couples TRBV30 to TRBJ1-6; D not certain. The V gene's germline CDR1 is GTSNPN and CDR2 SVGIG (reference sequence). The CDR3 loop spans 11 amino acids. The V end was cut by 1 base, the J end by 5 bases, with 0 bases between. This CDR3 is CAWSDNSPLHF. CDR3 in DNA: TGTGCCTGGAGTGATAATTCACCCCTCCACTTT.

The rearrangement uses TRBV11-2 and TRBJ2-1; 8 positions agree with TRBD2. The CDR3 contains 14 residues. The trim removed 1 base at V and 7 bases at J, leaving 3 bases unmatched. Per the germline V gene, CDR1 is SGHAT and CDR2 is FQNNGV. The CDR3 protein is CASSLAGGRNEQFF. The CDR3 DNA follows: TGTGCCAGCAGCTTAGCGGGAGGGCGGAATGAGCAGTTCTTC.

The chain has TRBV2 and TRBJ2-3, with 10 bases lining up with TRBD2. This CDR3 region has 15 residues. The germline CDR1 and CDR2 sequences are SNHLY and FYNNEI. V trimming: 6 bases; J trimming: 5 bases; junction bases outside the gene matches: 8. The CDR3 DNA follows: TGTGCCAGCAGCGCACTAGCGGGAATGTTAGATACGCAGTATTTT. This encodes CASSALAGMLDTQYF.

This chain links TRBV5-4 with TRBJ1-2, with 10 bases fitting TRBD1. V shed 3 bases, J shed 8 bases, and the junction held 7 bases outside the gene matches. The CDR3 consists of 14 residues. Germline values: CDR1 SGHNT, CDR2 YYREEE (reference sequence). CDR3: CASSSRQGAGGYTF. CDR3 nucleotide sequence: TGTGCCAGCAGCTCCCGACAGGGGGCAGGGGGCTACACCTTC.

This clone was seen a handful of times. The rearrangement links TRBV25-1 to TRBJ1-2; D remains ambiguous. Trimming pared 2 bases from V and 2 bases from J, leaving 12 bases between. The length of the CDR3 is 15 residues. Germline CDR1 and CDR2: MGHDK and SYGVNS. CDR3 nucleotides: TGTGCCAGCAGTGAACAGGCAGGACCAAACTATGGCTACACCTTC. This gives the protein CASSEQAGPNYGYTF.

The gene calls are TRBV7-2 and TRBJ1-2, with a tentative D call TRBD1 (6 bases). The CDR3 runs to 15 residues. The V end lost 5 bases, the J end lost 2 bases, and 15 bases lay between the germline ends. Germline V gene lookup returns CDR1 SGHTA and CDR2 FQGNSA. CDR3 sequence reads: CASSRLQGGNYGYTF. The CDR3 DNA sequence: TGTGCCAGCAGCCGACTACAGGGTGGAAACTATGGCTACACCTTC.

This clone was observed a few times. V usage is TRBV7-8 and J usage is TRBJ1-3; D is unresolved. Between the trimmed V and J ends, which lost 1 base and 0 bases, there was a span of 10 bases. Germline V gene sequence: CDR1 SGHVS, CDR2 FQNEAQ. There are 16 residues in the CDR3. DNA for the CDR3: TGTGCCAGCAGCTTAGGTCAGGTTTTCTCTGGAAACACCATATATTTT. Encoded protein: CASSLGQVFSGNTIYF. The complete variable domain, with remaining parts taken from reference TRBV7-8 and TRBJ1-3, reads GAGVSQSPRYKVAKRGQDVALRCDPISGHVSLFWYQQALGQGPEFLTYFQNEAQLDKSGLPSDRFFAERPEGSVSTLKIQRTQQEDSAVYLCASSLGQVFSGNTIYFGEGSWLTVV.

The chain is built from TRBV30 and TRBJ1-3; maybe TRBD1 (5 bases). With 2 bases removed from V and 0 bases from J, the gap between germline ends came to 11 bases. CDR3 size: 15 residues. Germline V gene sequence: CDR1 GTSNPN, CDR2 SVGIG (reference sequence). The CDR3 is CAWSRDGRSGNTIYF. CDR3 nucleotide sequence: TGTGCCTGGAGTAGGGACGGACGCTCTGGAAACACCATATATTTT. Full variable domain (outside the CDR3, taken from reference TRBV30 and TRBJ1-3): SQTIHQWPATLVQPVGSPLSLECTVEGTSNPNLYWYRQAAGRGLQLLFYSVGIGQISSEVPQNLSASRPQDRQFILSSKKLLLSDSGFYLCAWSRDGRSGNTIYFGEGSWLTVV.

The rearrangement uses TRBV6-5 and TRBJ2-1; 8 bases agree with TRBD2. The CDR3 is made up of 14 amino acids. Trimming took 7 bases from V and 6 from J; bases not matched to a gene: 8. The germline V gene encodes CDR1 MNHEY and CDR2 SVGAGI. The CDR3 sequence: CASIPMSGSNEQFF. In nucleotides, the CDR3 is TGTGCCAGCATCCCCATGAGCGGGAGCAATGAGCAGTTCTTC.

J is TRBJ2-5 and V is TRBV20-1; D is ambiguous. The germline V gene has CDR1 DFQATT and CDR2 SNEGSKA (reference sequence). The CDR3 consists of 10 residues. The V end lost 5 bases, the J end lost 1 base, and 2 bases lay between the germline ends. The DNA for the CDR3 is TGCAGTGCTTCCCAAGAGACCCAGTACTTC. Its translation is CSASQETQYF.

V usage is TRBV7-2 and J usage is TRBJ1-4; 9 bases are shared with TRBD1. CDR3 size: 17 residues. Germline V gene sequence: CDR1 SGHTA, CDR2 FQGNSA. Germline trimming cut 3 bases from V and 7 bases from J; bases unmatched to any gene: 12. The CDR3 loop reads CASSFLLSDRGSEKLFF. CDR3 nucleotides: TGTGCCAGCAGCTTCTTATTGAGTGACAGGGGGTCTGAAAAACTGTTTTTT.

V is TRBV4-1 and J is TRBJ1-2; TRBD1 is a possible D gene (6 bases). Germline V gene sequence: CDR1 MGHRA, CDR2 YSYEKL. The CDR3 contains 16 residues. V was trimmed by 0 bases and J by 4 bases, leaving 15 bases between them. CDR3 nucleotide sequence: TGCGCCAGCAGCCAAGAGCGGGGGCTATCCCCCTATGGCTACACCTTC. It translates to CASSQERGLSPYGYTF.

This chain connects TRBV7-9 to TRBJ2-7; 8 nucleotides agree with TRBD2. This CDR3 comprises 12 residues. The V and J ends lost 5 bases and 6 bases, in that order; junction bases with no gene match: 3. Germline values: CDR1 SEHNR, CDR2 FQNEAQ (reference sequence). As DNA, the CDR3 is TGTGCCAGCAGCGAGCGGGGGTCCGAGCAGTACTTC. Its translation is CASSERGSEQYF. The full variable domain, with the rest looked up from reference TRBV7-9 and TRBJ2-7, is DTGVSQNPRHKITKRGQNVTFRCDPISEHNRLYWYRQTLGQGPEFLTYFQNEAQLEKSRLLSDRFSAERPKGSFSTLEIQRTEQGDSAMYLCASSERGSEQYFGPGTRLTVT.

In this sample, this clone turned up once. The genes are TRBV27 and TRBJ2-7, with 7 bases aligning to TRBD1. Per the germline V gene, CDR1 is MNHEY and CDR2 is SMNVEV (reference sequence). The junction had 7 bases not matched to a gene; V was cut back by 5 bases and J by 3 bases. The CDR3 has 14 amino acids. The CDR3 bases are TGTGCCAGCAGTCGACAGGGTCTGAACTACGAGCAGTACTTC. As protein: CASSRQGLNYEQYF.

This clone was detected only a few times. The rearrangement links TRBV19 to TRBJ2-1, with D uncertain. Between the trimmed V and J ends, which lost 1 base and 6 bases, there was a span of 10 bases. Germline V lookup: CDR1 LNHDA, CDR2 SQIVND (reference sequence). There are 14 residues in the CDR3. Here the CDR3 reads CASSIAAEINEQFF. CDR3 DNA sequence: TGTGCCAGTAGTATAGCGGCGGAGATCAATGAGCAGTTCTTC.

The chain is built from TRBV13 and TRBJ2-2; a weak D match, TRBD2 (6 bases). The CDR3 is 17 residues long. The germline gives CDR1 PRHDT, CDR2 FYEKMQ (reference sequence). Trimming cost V 3 bases and J 0 bases, with 14 bases left between them. CDR3 amino acids: CASSFGTVGPNTGELFF. As DNA, the CDR3 is TGTGCCAGCAGCTTCGGGACTGTGGGACCGAACACCGGGGAGCTGTTTTTT.

This clone was picked up one time. J is TRBJ2-3 and V is TRBV7-7; TRBD2 is a possible D gene (6 bases). The CDR3 runs to 15 residues. CDR1 is SSHAT, CDR2 FNYEAQ, per germline (reference sequence). V was trimmed by 6 bases and J by 2 bases, leaving 15 bases between them. The CDR3 region has the DNA TGTGCCAGCAGTCAGACCGGGGGTCCCACAGATACGCAGTATTTT. Translation gives CASSQTGGPTDTQYF.